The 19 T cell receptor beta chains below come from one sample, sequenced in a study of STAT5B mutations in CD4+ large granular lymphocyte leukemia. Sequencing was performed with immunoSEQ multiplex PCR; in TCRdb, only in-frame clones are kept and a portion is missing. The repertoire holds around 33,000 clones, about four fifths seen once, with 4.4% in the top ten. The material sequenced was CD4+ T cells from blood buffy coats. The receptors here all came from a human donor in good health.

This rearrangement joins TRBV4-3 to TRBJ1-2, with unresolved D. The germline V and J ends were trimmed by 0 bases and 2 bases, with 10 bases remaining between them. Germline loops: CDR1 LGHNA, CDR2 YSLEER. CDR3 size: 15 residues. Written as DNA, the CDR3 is TGCGCCAGCAGCCAAGAAATCTCGAGGAACTATGGCTACACCTTC. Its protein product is CASSQEISRNYGYTF.

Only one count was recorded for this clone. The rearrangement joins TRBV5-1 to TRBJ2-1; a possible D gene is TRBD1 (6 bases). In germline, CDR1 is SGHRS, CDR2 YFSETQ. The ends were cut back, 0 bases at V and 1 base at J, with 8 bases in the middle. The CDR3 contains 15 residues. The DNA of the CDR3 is TGCGCCAGCAGCTTGGGGCAGGGGTCCTACAATGAGCAGTTCTTC. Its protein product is CASSLGQGSYNEQFF.

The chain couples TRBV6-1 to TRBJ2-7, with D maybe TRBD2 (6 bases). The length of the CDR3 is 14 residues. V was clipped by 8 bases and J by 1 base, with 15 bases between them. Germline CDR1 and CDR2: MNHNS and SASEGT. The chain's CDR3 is CASLSGTVSYEQYF. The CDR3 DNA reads TGTGCCAGCCTATCCGGGACTGTTTCCTACGAGCAGTACTTC.

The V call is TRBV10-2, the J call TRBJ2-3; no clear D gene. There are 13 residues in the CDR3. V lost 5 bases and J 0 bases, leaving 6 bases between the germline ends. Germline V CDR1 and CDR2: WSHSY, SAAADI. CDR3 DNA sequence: TGCGCCAGCAGTTCTCCAAGCACAGATACGCAGTATTTT. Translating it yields CASSSPSTDTQYF.

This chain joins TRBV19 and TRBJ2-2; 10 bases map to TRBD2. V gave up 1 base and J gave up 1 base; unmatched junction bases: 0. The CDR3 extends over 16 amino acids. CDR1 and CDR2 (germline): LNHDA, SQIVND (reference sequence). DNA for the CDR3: TGTGCCAGTAGTATAGGACTAGCGGGGAACACCGGGGAGCTGTTTTTT. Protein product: CASSIGLAGNTGELFF.

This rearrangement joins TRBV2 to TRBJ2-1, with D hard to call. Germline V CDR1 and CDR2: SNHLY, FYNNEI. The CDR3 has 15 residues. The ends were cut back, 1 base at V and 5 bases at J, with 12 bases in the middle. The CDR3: CASSEGPFKNNEQFF. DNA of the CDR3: TGTGCCAGCAGTGAAGGACCTTTTAAGAACAATGAGCAGTTCTTC.

CDR3 sequence reads: CASSQERSGRQETQYF. The CDR3 DNA follows: TGTGCCAGCAGCCAAGAGAGATCCGGACGGCAAGAGACCCAGTACTTC. The chain has TRBV4-2 and TRBJ2-5; no clear D gene. V lost 0 bases and J lost 2, with 13 bases in between. The germline CDR1 and CDR2 sequences are LGHNA and YNFKEQ. This CDR3 is 16 amino acids long.

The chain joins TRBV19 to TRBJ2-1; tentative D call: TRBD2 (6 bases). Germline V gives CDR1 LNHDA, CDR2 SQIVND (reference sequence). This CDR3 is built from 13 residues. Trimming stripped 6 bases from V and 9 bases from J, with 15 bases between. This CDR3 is CASSPTRNGEQFF. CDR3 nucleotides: TGTGCCAGTAGCCCGACTAGGAACGGTGAGCAGTTCTTC.

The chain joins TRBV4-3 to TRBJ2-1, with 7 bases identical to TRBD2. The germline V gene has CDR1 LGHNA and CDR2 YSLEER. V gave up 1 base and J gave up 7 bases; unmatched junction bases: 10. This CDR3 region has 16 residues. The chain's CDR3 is CASSQAWGGANNEQFF. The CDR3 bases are TGCGCCAGCAGCCAAGCCTGGGGGGGAGCAAATAATGAGCAGTTCTTC.

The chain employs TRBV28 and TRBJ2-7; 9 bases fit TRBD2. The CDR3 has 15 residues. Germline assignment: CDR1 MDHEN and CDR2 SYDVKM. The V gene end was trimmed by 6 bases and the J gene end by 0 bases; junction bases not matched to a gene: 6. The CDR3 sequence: CASRIAGAISYEQYF. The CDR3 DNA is TGTGCCAGCAGAATAGCGGGAGCAATCTCCTACGAGCAGTACTTC.

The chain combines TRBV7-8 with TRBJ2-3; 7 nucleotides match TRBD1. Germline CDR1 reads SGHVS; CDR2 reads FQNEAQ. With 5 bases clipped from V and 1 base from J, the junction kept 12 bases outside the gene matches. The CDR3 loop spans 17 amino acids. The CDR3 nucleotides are TGTGCCAGCAGCCCCCACAGGGGCCCCTCTCGCACAGATACGCAGTATTTT. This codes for CASSPHRGPSRTDTQYF.

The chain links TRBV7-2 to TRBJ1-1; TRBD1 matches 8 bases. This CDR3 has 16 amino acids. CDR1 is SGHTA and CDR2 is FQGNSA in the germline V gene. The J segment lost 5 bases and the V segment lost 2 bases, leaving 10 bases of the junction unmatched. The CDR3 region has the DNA TGTGCCAGCAGCTTATTTGGGACAGGCAAAGGGACTGAAGCTTTCTTT. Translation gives CASSLFGTGKGTEAFF.

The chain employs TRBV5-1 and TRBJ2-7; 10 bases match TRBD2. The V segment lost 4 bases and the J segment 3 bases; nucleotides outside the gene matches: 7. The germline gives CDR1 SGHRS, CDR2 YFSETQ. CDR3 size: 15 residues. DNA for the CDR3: TGCGCCAGCAGCGCCACTAGCGGGAAACACTACGAGCAGTACTTC. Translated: CASSATSGKHYEQYF.

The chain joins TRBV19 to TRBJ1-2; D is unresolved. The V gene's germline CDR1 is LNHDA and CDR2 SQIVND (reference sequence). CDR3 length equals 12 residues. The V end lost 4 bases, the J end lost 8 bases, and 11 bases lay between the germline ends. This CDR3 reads CASSTRTTGYTF. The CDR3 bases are TGTGCCAGTAGTACCCGGACTACCGGCTACACCTTC.

For the CDR3, the DNA is TGTGCCATCAGTCGACTAGCGGGGCTCCGCCTCACAGATACGCAGTATTTT. Amino acids: CAISRLAGLRLTDTQYF. This chain connects TRBV10-3 to TRBJ2-3, with 11 bases lining up with TRBD2. The CDR3 totals 17 residues. Germline trimming cut 5 bases from V and 2 bases from J; bases unmatched to any gene: 9. Germline assignment: CDR1 ENHRY and CDR2 SYGVKD.

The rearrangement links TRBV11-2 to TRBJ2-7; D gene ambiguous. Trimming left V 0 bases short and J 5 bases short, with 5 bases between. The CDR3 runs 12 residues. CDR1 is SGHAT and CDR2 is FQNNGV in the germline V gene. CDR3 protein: CASSLDDNEQYF. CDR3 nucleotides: TGTGCCAGCAGCTTAGATGACAACGAGCAGTACTTC.

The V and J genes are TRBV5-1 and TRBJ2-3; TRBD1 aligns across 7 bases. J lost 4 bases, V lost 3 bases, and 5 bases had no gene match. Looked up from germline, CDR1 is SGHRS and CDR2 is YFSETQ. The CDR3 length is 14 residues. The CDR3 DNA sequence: TGCGCCAGCAGCTCTACAGGGGCCGCAGATACGCAGTATTTT. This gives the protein CASSSTGAADTQYF.

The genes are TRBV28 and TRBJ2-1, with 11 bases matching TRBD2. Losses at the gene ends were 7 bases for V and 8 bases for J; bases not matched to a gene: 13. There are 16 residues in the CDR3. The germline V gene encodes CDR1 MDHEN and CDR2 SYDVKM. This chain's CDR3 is CASIPGGLAGTDEQFF. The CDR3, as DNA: TGTGCCAGCATCCCCGGCGGACTAGCGGGCACCGATGAGCAGTTCTTC.

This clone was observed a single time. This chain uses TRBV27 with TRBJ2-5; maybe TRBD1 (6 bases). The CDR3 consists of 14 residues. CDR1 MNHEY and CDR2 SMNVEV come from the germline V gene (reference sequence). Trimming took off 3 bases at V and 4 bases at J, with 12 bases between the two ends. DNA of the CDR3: TGTGCCAGCAGTTTCGCGGACAGCTTAGAGACCCAGTACTTC. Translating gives CASSFADSLETQYF.